Listed below are T cell receptor beta chains from one sample, sequenced in a study of T cell clonotyping in hematopoietic cell transplantation. Sequencing used immunoSEQ multiplex PCR; TCRdb keeps in-frame clones, though not all of them. Of tens of thousands of clones listed, roughly 91% are singletons. The sample was peripheral blood mononuclear cells, taken before stem cell transplant. These receptors were obtained from a man aged 45-65 years with acute myeloid leukemia. Some clones in this sample may be carry-over from other donors' samples. CDR3s include the opening cysteine and the closing phenylalanine or tryptophan. The D gene is left open where the match is weak. Size values are once, few and many counts, or a class for expanded clones, and some rows have none.

size,V,D,J,length,CDR3,DNA
NA,TRBV19,NA,TRBJ1-6,14,CASSEWTYNSPLHF,TGTGCCAGTAGCGAGTGGACCTATAATTCACCCCTCCACTTT
NA,TRBV7-2,NA,TRBJ1-2,14,CASSTAGSNYGYTF,TGTGCCAGCAGCACGGCCGGATCTAACTATGGCTACACCTTC
few,TRBV6-5,NA,TRBJ2-5,13,CASSFRVQETQYF,TGTGCCAGCAGCTTCAGGGTGCAAGAGACCCAGTACTTC
once,TRBV30,NA,TRBJ1-4,13,CAWKGPIAEKLFF,TGTGCCTGGAAGGGCCCAATCGCGGAAAAACTGTTTTTT
NA,TRBV11-2,NA,TRBJ1-3,13,CASSLESGDTIYF,TGTGCCAGCAGCTTAGAAAGCGGAGACACCATATATTTT
NA,TRBV2,NA,TRBJ1-5,14,CASSEGQGEQPQHF,TGTGCCAGCAGTGAGGGGCAGGGAGAACAGCCCCAGCATTTT
NA,TRBV30,NA,TRBJ2-5,13,CAWRTRGRETQYF,TGTGCCTGGAGGACCCGGGGGCGGGAGACCCAGTACTTC
NA,TRBV6-6,NA,TRBJ2-7,13,CASTPGVLYEQYF,TGTGCCAGCACCCCTGGGGTTCTTTACGAGCAGTACTTC
NA,TRBV19,NA,TRBJ1-4,14,CASSLQSTNEKLFF,TGTGCCAGTAGTCTGCAGTCAACTAATGAAAAACTGTTTTTT
NA,TRBV2,TRBD2,TRBJ2-5,20,CASSEWAGSGLAVYQETQYF,TGTGCCAGCAGTGAATGGGCAGGGTCAGGACTAGCGGTGTACCAAGAGACCCAGTACTTC
once,TRBV27,TRBD1,TRBJ2-7,15,CASSFGTGEVYEQYF,TGTGCCAGCAGTTTCGGGACAGGGGAAGTCTACGAGCAGTACTTC